The clone carrying this TCR beta chain was detected only a few times. Its antigen is not identified. The sample belongs to a study of beta chain features in type 1 diabetes. Study-wide background: Cell yields, age and gender were similar between patients and healthy donors. Study-level points and caveats: TCRB CDR3s from Type 1 diabetes patients were moderately but significantly shorter in all four CD4+ subsets. Insertion counts at VDJ junctions were lower in type 1 diabetes patients, who also showed more deletions there.

Expressed TCRB transcripts got sequenced, as all isolated RNA was reverse transcribed. The table came from immunoSEQ multiplex PCR; TCRdb's copy has only in-frame clones and leaves some out. The sample lists around 600,000 clones; 9.5% to 15% were seen once. Sorting gave populations that all exceeded 95% purity. This CDR3 is 14 amino acids long. The ends were cut back, 2 bases at V and 0 bases at J, with 6 bases in the middle. Per germline, CDR1 SGDLS and CDR2 YYNGEE. The specimen sequenced was naive CD4+ T cells from blood. This sequence originates from a man aged 25 to 40 with type 1 diabetes. The chain couples TRBV9 to TRBJ2-1, with D unresolved. The CDR3 DNA sequence: TGTGCCAGCAGCGTCGCTGGCTCCTACAATGAGCAGTTCTTC. Residues: CASSVAGSYNEQFF.